What follows is one TCR beta chain and its context. There are a few counts of this clonotype. Its antigen is still unknown. Base quality data are lacking; no much larger clone is found one base away. The library was obtained by PCR. The instrument was an Illumina MiSeq. cDNA was made using SMARTScribe reverse transcriptase and a 5' template-switch oligo that added a universal priming site. Each cDNA molecule was tagged by a 12-nucleotide random unique molecular identifier (UMI) carried on the template-switch oligo. During reverse transcription, TCRbeta transcripts were targeted using chain-specific reverse primers. Uracil DNA glycosylase treatment removed residual template-switch adapters, and cDNA was purified with a Qiagen MinElute kit. The first PCR used KAPA HiFi HotStart ReadyMix for roughly 22 cycles, split across four 50 ul reactions with step-out primers. Products of the first-round PCR were gel-purified before additional amplification. Illumina Nextera adapters were added in a second 8-cycle PCR, after which libraries were purified and pooled. For each TCRbeta molecule, the UMI barcode was captured by a 50-nucleotide 5' read. In the original analysis: The MIGEC toolkit was used to group reads by UMI into consensus reads. PEAR was used to merge forward and reverse consensus reads, producing the final reads. Identical UMI-sequence pairs shared across libraries were treated as cross-sample contamination and removed by a custom decontamination script. MIGMAP, a wrapper around IgBLAST, was used to carry out V(D)J assignment and CDR3 extraction. A TCR clonotype was defined as sharing the same V gene, J gene and CDR3 amino acid sequence, and CDR1 and CDR2 were not sequenced. TCRdb passed the public sequencing reads through fastp at Q25 and MiXCR, retaining productive beta sequences. Identical CDR3 protein sequences are pooled into one entry, listed with their most common genes and DNA. TCRdb, rather than the study authors, made the V and J calls. This sample is represented by roughly 1,600 distinct CDR3 sequences; 49% of them were singletons. 38% of the sample is in the top ten clones.

The data derive from a study of robustness of blood B and T cell sequencing (dated by TCRdb to about 2018). Background for the entire study: The goal of the study was to find out how much peripheral blood is required to reliably describe the TCRbeta and IgG repertoires of an individual. In each of the approximately 11 independently drawn blood samples, both the TCRbeta and the IgG repertoires were quantified. Two replicate TCRbeta cDNA libraries were prepared from one shared RNA pool from a single 10 ml draw, serving as technical replicates.

What the work shows at the level of the full study, not this receptor alone: The TCRbeta rarefaction curves did not fully level off, which suggests either under-sequencing or many low-abundance clonotypes. Overlap of rare TCRbeta clonotypes did not improve with pooling tubes, implying much larger blood volumes would be needed to capture them. The 1,000 most abundant TCRbeta clonotypes from the pooled draws were detected in every single 10 ml sample. Coverage of the top 10,000 TCRbeta clonotypes approached saturation when 3 or 4 tubes (roughly 26-40 ml blood) were combined. EDTA tubes required immediate fractionation, limiting use in multi-site collections. One pair of TCRbeta libraries showed evidence of cross-contamination, likely from batch processing; the shared UMI-sequence pairs were removed. Across technical replicate libraries, around 96% of the top 10,000 TCRbeta clonotypes in one library were also found in the other.

In the germline V gene, CDR1 corresponds to SQVTM and CDR2 to ANQGSEA. V loses 7 bases of germline sequence and J loses 5 bases, and the interval between the two ends is 20 bases. Including the terminal cysteine and phenylalanine, the CDR3 comprises 15 residues. The retained sequence is limited to the CDR3, 45 bases, with the frame set at the first base. TCRbeta repertoires were measured from mRNA instead of genomic DNA, an approach that captures expressed receptors. Buffy coat leukocytes were collected into Trizol, and RNA was extracted with the Direct-zol RNA MiniPrep Plus kit without cell sorting. To separate plasma, buffy coat and red blood cells, the EDTA blood tubes were centrifuged right away at 4 degrees C.

This clonotype originated in a human donor in good health. The sequence links TRBV29-1 to TRBJ2-2, with the D gene call left open. The source material was peripheral blood. CDR3 reads: CSARLPGPMTGELFF. The bases are TGCAGCGCCCGGCTCCCGGGTCCTATGACCGGGGAGCTGTTTTTT.